This TCR beta chain was sequenced in a study of T-cell reconstitution after alpha-beta-depleted transplantation in children. V was clipped by 9 bases and J by 1 base; unmatched bases: 6. Germline assignment: CDR1 ENHRY and CDR2 SYGVKD. There are 13 residues in the CDR3. This clonotype occurred many times. Preparation of the TCRbeta library used unique molecular identifiers. A single record per CDR3 protein comes from TCRdb applying MiXCR to the PCR reads. The sample holds about 72,000 distinct CDR3 sequences, about 6.7% seen once. The TCR originated in a human donor who donated a stem cell graft to a child with acute lymphoblastic leukemia. Sequencing was performed on PBMCs from the stem cell graft donor, taken from the stem cell graft. V gene TRBV10-3 combines with J gene TRBJ2-7; the match to TRBD1 covers 7 bases. DNA for the CDR3: TGTGCCATTCGGACAGGTGGGTCCTACGAGCAGTACTTC. Protein sequence: CAIRTGGSYEQYF.